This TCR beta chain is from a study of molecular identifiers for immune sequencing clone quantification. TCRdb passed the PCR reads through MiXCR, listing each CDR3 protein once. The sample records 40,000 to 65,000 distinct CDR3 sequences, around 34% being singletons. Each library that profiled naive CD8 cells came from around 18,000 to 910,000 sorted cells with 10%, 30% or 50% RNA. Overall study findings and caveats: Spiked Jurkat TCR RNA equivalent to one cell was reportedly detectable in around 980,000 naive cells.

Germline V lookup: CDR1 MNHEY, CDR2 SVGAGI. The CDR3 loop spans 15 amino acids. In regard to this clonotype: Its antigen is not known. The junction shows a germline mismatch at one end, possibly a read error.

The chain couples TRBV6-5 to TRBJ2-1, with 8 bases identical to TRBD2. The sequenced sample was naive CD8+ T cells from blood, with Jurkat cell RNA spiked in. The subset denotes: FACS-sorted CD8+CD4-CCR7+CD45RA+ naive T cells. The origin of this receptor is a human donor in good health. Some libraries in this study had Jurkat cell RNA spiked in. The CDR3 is CASTPSPSGYNEHFF. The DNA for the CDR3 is TGTGCCAGCACCCCGTCCCCTAGCGGGTACAATGAGCATTTCTTC.